One sample yielded the 3 T cell receptor beta chains listed below, sequenced in a study of T cells in women clearing cervical HPV infection. TCRdb's copy holds only in-frame clones and misses some; the assay was immunoSEQ multiplex PCR. The table for this sample gives about 20,000 clones. Specimen: blood buffy coat. The receptors here all came from a woman between 18 and 70 years old with a cervical HPV16 infection that either progressed to CIN3+ or cleared (not recorded which).

As concerns this clone: The read terminates 3 residues before the CDR3 end, so the remaining end is supplied by the germline J gene. The V call is TRBV6-2 or TRBV6-3, the J call TRBJ2-3; 11 bases map to TRBD2. Per the germline V gene, CDR1 is MNHEY and CDR2 is SVGEGT. The length of the CDR3 is 13 residues. CDR3 sequence reads: CASSKLAGETQYF. The CDR3 bases that were read are TGTGCCAGCAGCAAACTAGCGGGAGAGACG.

As concerns this clone: The read falls 3 residues short of the CDR3 end, and the missing part is taken from the germline J gene. The gene calls are TRBV7-9 and TRBJ1-2; TRBD1 is a possible D gene (5 bases). Germline V lookup: CDR1 SEHNR, CDR2 FQNEAQ (reference sequence). CDR3 length: 15 residues. CDR3 region: CASSRTLSRANDYTF. CDR3 DNA (partial): TGTGCCAGCAGCCGAACCTTAAGCAGGGCCAATGAC.

With respect to this clone: Sequencing ends 3 residues short of the CDR3 end; the germline J gene provides the rest. The V and J genes are TRBV10-3 and TRBJ2-1; D gene uncertain. V was cut by 2 bases and J by 5 bases, with 4 bases left in between. The CDR3 is made up of 12 amino acids. Germline V gene data show CDR1 as ENHRY and CDR2 as SYGVKD. The CDR3 sequence: CAISENNNEQFF. The sequenced CDR3 bases are TGTGCCATCAGTGAGAACAACAATGAG.